This T cell receptor beta chain was observed in a study of cytomegalovirus exposure and HLA in healthy donors. With respect to this clone: The antigen is undetermined.

Study conclusions and caveats: What TCR beta sequences reportedly achieved was accurate prediction of HLA-A and HLA-B alleles in most subjects.

Germline V gene sequence: CDR1 GTSNPN, CDR2 SVGIG (reference sequence). The V and J ends lost 2 bases and 5 bases respectively, with 15 bases between them. The CDR3 spans 14 residues. A multiplex PCR was run with 60 Vbeta primers and 13 Jbeta primers. Method: immunoSEQ multiplex PCR; TCRdb's copy keeps in-frame clones and lacks some. This sample has a few hundred thousand clones, with around 82% found just once. What was sequenced was PBMCs. The receptor was isolated from a woman in her thirties in good health and CMV-seronegative. This chain links TRBV30 with TRBJ2-5; TRBD1 might be the D (7 bases). CDR3 nucleotides: TGTGCCTGGAGTTTCCAGTCAGGGGGGGAGACCCAGTACTTC. It yields the protein CAWSFQSGGETQYF.